One sample yielded the 21 T cell receptor beta chains listed below, sequenced in a study of low-dose radiotherapy and immunotherapy resistance in tumors. The time point denotes: after trial treatment. Treatment defined: LDRT plus nivolumab, ipilimumab, low-dose cyclophosphamide and aspirin (RACIN trial). Both TCRalpha and TCRbeta chains were reverse transcribed with V-gene-specific primers. A roughly 20-cycle PCR with a constant-region primer and V-primer adapter amplified TCRs. Using its own MiXCR run on the reads, TCRdb lists one record per CDR3 protein. This sample carries around 60,000 distinct CDR3 sequences, around 23% of them seen once, and the ten largest clones take 6.7%. Sample: PBMCs, taken after low-dose radiotherapy plus immunotherapy. These receptors all stem from a male donor with prostate cancer.

This clonotype came up many times. This chain links TRBV6-6 with TRBJ2-3; tentatively, D is TRBD1 (5 bases). Trimming removed 2 bases from V and 4 bases from J, with 16 bases in between. Germline values: CDR1 MNHNY, CDR2 SVGAGI (reference sequence). This CDR3 spans 16 amino acids. The CDR3 reads CASSYGAPAGSDTQYF. The CDR3 region has the DNA TGTGCCAGCAGTTACGGGGCTCCAGCAGGCTCAGATACGCAGTATTTT.

This clonotype occurred many times. The chain uses TRBV6-2 or TRBV6-3 and TRBJ1-1, with D hard to call. This CDR3 is 12 amino acids long. V was shortened by 6 bases and J by 2 bases, with 7 bases between the two germline ends. Germline loops: CDR1 MNHEY, CDR2 SVGEGT. Here the CDR3 DNA reads TGTGCCAGCAGCCGCAGCAACACTGAAGCTTTCTTT. Amino acid sequence: CASSRSNTEAFF.

Comment on this clonotype: With a far larger clone one base away, a read error is the likely cause. The J gene is TRBJ2-1, the V gene TRBV7-9; 8 bases are a match to TRBD2. CDR3 length: 14 amino acids. The J segment lost 10 bases and the V segment lost 3 bases, leaving 8 bases of the junction unmatched. Germline V CDR1 and CDR2: SEHNR, FQNEAQ (reference sequence). The CDR3 DNA reads TGTGCCAGCAGCTTCGGGGGGGCGGTCCACGAGCAGTTCTTC. Its translation: CASSFGGAVHEQFF.

Many counts were recorded for this clonotype. The genes are TRBV7-2 and TRBJ2-1; 15 bases agree with TRBD2. The CDR3 is 20 amino acids. V was clipped by 5 bases and J by 5 bases; unmatched bases: 16. Germline CDR1 reads SGHTA; CDR2 reads FQGNSA. CDR3 loop: CASSRPYGLAGGTTNNEQFF. The CDR3 bases are TGTGCCAGCAGCCGCCCTTACGGACTAGCGGGGGGGACTACTAACAATGAGCAGTTCTTC.

In regard to this clonotype: This likely reflects a read error, since a far larger clone is one base away. The rearrangement joins TRBV5-4 to TRBJ2-1, with a possible D match to TRBD2 (6 bases). V lost 0 bases and J 10 bases, leaving 17 bases between the germline ends. Per the germline V gene, CDR1 is SGHNT and CDR2 is YYREEE (reference sequence). The CDR3 extends over 15 amino acids. Here the CDR3 reads CASSLAGGTPGEQFF. CDR3 nucleotides: TGTGCCAGCAGCTTGGCTGGCGGGACCCCGGGAGAGCAGTTCTTC.

This clonotype was observed at least ten times. This chain joins TRBV3-1 and TRBJ1-1, with D possibly being TRBD1 (5 bases). Trimming shortened V by 9 bases and J by 9 bases, and 26 bases separated the two germline ends. There are 15 residues in the CDR3. The germline CDR1 and CDR2 sequences are LGHDT and YNNKEL (reference sequence). CDR3 sequence reads: CASTQGGTIRPQAFF. DNA for the CDR3: TGTGCCAGTACCCAGGGTGGTACAATCCGACCCCAAGCTTTCTTT. The whole variable domain, remainder taken from reference TRBV3-1 and TRBJ1-1, is DTAVSQTPKYLVTQMGNDKSIKCEQNLGHDTMYWYKQDSKKFLKIMFSYNNKELIINETVPNRFSPKSPDKAHLNLHINSLELGDSAVYFCASTQGGTIRPQAFFGQGTRLTVV.

This clonotype was seen many times. The chain has TRBV3-1 and TRBJ2-5, with D perhaps TRBD1 (5 bases). The germline V gene encodes CDR1 LGHDT and CDR2 YNNKEL (reference sequence). The CDR3 is made up of 12 amino acids. V lost 2 bases to trimming and J lost 4 bases, with 5 bases between them. The CDR3 reads CASSQRGETQYF. The CDR3 nucleotides are TGTGCCAGCAGCCAAAGGGGAGAGACCCAGTACTTC.

The V gene is TRBV11-2, the J gene TRBJ2-3, with 9 bases lining up with TRBD2. CDR1 and CDR2 (germline): SGHAT, FQNNGV. J gave up 7 bases and V 3 bases, and 8 bases lay outside the gene matches. The CDR3 spans 15 residues. CDR3 DNA: TGTGCCAGCAGCTTCCGGAGGACTAGCGATCATACGCAGTATTTT. Amino acids: CASSFRRTSDHTQYF.

J is TRBJ2-7 and V is TRBV6-6; 8 bases align to TRBD1. The germline gives CDR1 MNHNY, CDR2 SVGAGI (reference sequence). V lost 6 bases, J lost 3 bases, and 7 bases stayed unmatched. The length of the CDR3 is 14 residues. The CDR3 coding sequence is TGTGCCAGCAGGTTCACGGACAGGGTCTACGAGCAGTACTTC. It translates to CASRFTDRVYEQYF.

Many counts were recorded for this clonotype. The rearrangement joins TRBV3-1 to TRBJ2-1; D unresolved. This CDR3 region has 16 residues. With 1 base removed from V and 4 bases from J, the gap between germline ends came to 14 bases. Germline V CDR1 and CDR2: LGHDT, YNNKEL (reference sequence). DNA of the CDR3: TGTGCCAGCAGCCAAGTATACGGAAGAAATTACAATGAGCAGTTCTTC. The encoded protein is CASSQVYGRNYNEQFF.

There are many counts of this clonotype. V gene TRBV11-2 combines with J gene TRBJ2-1, with a weak D call TRBD2 (6 bases). The germline V gene has CDR1 SGHAT and CDR2 FQNNGV. CDR3 length equals 15 residues. The V gene lost 1 base and the J gene lost 4 bases, with 11 bases spanning the gap. CDR3 region: CASSLAQSGYNEQFF. CDR3 sequence (DNA): TGTGCCAGCAGCTTAGCGCAGAGCGGGTACAATGAGCAGTTCTTC.

This clonotype was recorded at least ten times. This chain uses TRBV6-2 or TRBV6-3 with TRBJ1-2; D is ambiguous. The CDR3 is 15 amino acids. CDR1 MNHEY and CDR2 SVGEGT come from the germline V gene. Trimming pared 0 bases from V and 0 bases from J, leaving 8 bases between. CDR3 DNA sequence: TGTGCCAGCAGTTACTCCGGGGTTACTAACTATGGCTACACCTTC. It is translated as CASSYSGVTNYGYTF.

This clonotype came up many times. CDR3: CASIWTGLNTEAFF. The CDR3 DNA sequence: TGTGCCAGTATCTGGACAGGCCTGAACACTGAAGCTTTCTTT. This chain joins TRBV19 and TRBJ1-1, with TRBD1 matching 7 bases. Germline V lookup: CDR1 LNHDA, CDR2 SQIVND (reference sequence). The CDR3 runs to 14 residues. The V and J ends lost 7 bases and 0 bases, in that order; junction bases with no gene match: 5. The full variable domain, its missing parts supplied by reference TRBV19 and TRBJ1-1, is DGGITQSPKYLFRKEGQNVTLSCEQNLNHDAMYWYRQDPGQGLRLIYYSQIVNDFQKGDIAEGYSVSREKKESFPLTVTSAQKNPTAFYLCASIWTGLNTEAFFGQGTRLTVV.

This clonotype was counted many times. The V call is TRBV6-2 or TRBV6-3, the J call TRBJ1-1; D ambiguous. Between the trimmed V and J ends, which lost 4 bases and 2 bases, there was a span of 11 bases. The CDR3 covers 14 residues. Germline V gene lookup returns CDR1 MNHEY and CDR2 SVGEGT. As DNA, the CDR3 is TGTGCCAGCAGTTTGTTGACAAGCAACACTGAAGCTTTCTTT. This sequence encodes CASSLLTSNTEAFF.

Comment on this clonotype: It is likely a read error: a sequence one base away is far more abundant. This chain uses TRBV13 with TRBJ2-2; the match to TRBD1 covers 7 bases. The CDR3 spans 18 residues. Germline CDR1 is PRHDT and CDR2 is FYEKMQ (reference sequence). This chain's CDR3 is CACSSRRSRGMNTGELFF. The CDR3 DNA reads TGTGCCTGCAGCTCCCGTAGAAGCAGGGGGATGAACACCGGGGAGCTGTTTTTT.

This clonotype was seen many times. V gene TRBV28 combines with J gene TRBJ2-3; D ambiguous. Germline V gene sequence: CDR1 MDHEN, CDR2 SYDVKM. The V gene lost 2 bases and the J gene lost 8 bases, with 11 bases spanning the gap. CDR3 length equals 13 residues. Written as DNA, the CDR3 is TGTGCCAGCAGTTTAGCGTCGAAGAGTACGCAGTATTTT. This sequence encodes CASSLASKSTQYF.

This clonotype was observed at least ten times. The V call is TRBV29-1, the J call TRBJ2-5; D unclear. V lost 2 bases to trimming and J lost 5 bases, with 9 bases between them. CDR3 length: 12 amino acids. CDR1 and CDR2 from the germline V gene are SQVTM and ANQGSEA. The CDR3, as DNA: TGCAGCGTTGAACGTGGTTCGGAGACCCAGTACTTC. Translation gives CSVERGSETQYF.

This clonotype was counted at least ten times. This sequence joins TRBV18 and TRBJ2-6, with 7 bases that match TRBD1. The CDR3 runs 17 residues. V shed 4 bases and J 1 base; nucleotides not matched to a gene: 7. CDR1 is KGHSH and CDR2 is LQKENI in the germline V gene. This CDR3 reads CASSLGARGSGANVLTF. The CDR3 bases are TGTGCCAGCTCACTAGGGGCCAGGGGGTCTGGGGCCAACGTCCTGACTTTC.

V is TRBV5-1 and J is TRBJ2-7, with 12 bases that match TRBD2. Trimming at V came to 4 bases and at J to 4 bases, leaving 6 bases not matched to a gene. Looked up from germline, CDR1 is SGHRS and CDR2 is YFSETQ. The CDR3 totals 15 residues. The CDR3 DNA is TGCGCCAGCAGCGGACGGACTAGCGGGGAGTACGAGCAGTACTTC. Amino acids: CASSGRTSGEYEQYF. Drawing the rest from reference TRBV5-1 and TRBJ2-7, the complete variable domain is KAGVTQTPRYLIKTRGQQVTLSCSPISGHRSVSWYQQTPGQGLQFLFEYFSETQRNKGNFPGRFSGRQFSNSRSEMNVSTLELGDSALYLCASSGRTSGEYEQYFGPGTRLTVT.

This clonotype was recorded at least ten times. The chain employs TRBV10-3 and TRBJ1-1; D might be TRBD1 (5 bases). The length of the CDR3 is 15 residues. The ends were cut back, 10 bases at V and 2 bases at J, with 20 bases in the middle. Germline-derived CDR1 and CDR2 are ENHRY and SYGVKD. The CDR3 DNA sequence: TGTGCCACCAGGGCAGAGGGCAGAAGAAACACTGAAGCTTTCTTT. It translates to CATRAEGRRNTEAFF.

This clonotype was seen many times. J is TRBJ1-6 and V is TRBV5-1; perhaps TRBD1 as D (5 bases). The CDR3 extends over 15 amino acids. Between the trimmed V and J ends, which lost 6 bases and 2 bases, there was a span of 12 bases. From germline, CDR1 is SGHRS and CDR2 YFSETQ. The DNA for the CDR3 is TGCGCCAGCATGCAGGGATTAACCTATAATTCACCCCTCCACTTT. Translated: CASMQGLTYNSPLHF.